The source of this TCR beta chain is a study of cytomegalovirus exposure and HLA in healthy donors. The CDR3 is made up of 13 amino acids. Trimming pared 0 bases from V and 10 bases from J, leaving 13 bases between. Germline CDR1 is SGHRS and CDR2 is YFSETQ. PCR primers comprised 60 Vbeta and 13 Jbeta primers. Data came from immunoSEQ multiplex PCR; TCRdb stores just in-frame clones and leaves some out. This sample carries some 150,000 clones, 82% of them seen once, and the ten largest clones take under 8%. This chain connects TRBV5-1 to TRBJ2-5; possibly TRBD2 for D (5 bases). The sequenced sample was PBMCs. The TCR was taken from a woman aged 50 to 60 in good health and CMV-seropositive. CDR3: CASSLVPDRGQYF. DNA of the CDR3: TGCGCCAGCAGCTTGGTGCCCGACCGGGGCCAGTACTTC.